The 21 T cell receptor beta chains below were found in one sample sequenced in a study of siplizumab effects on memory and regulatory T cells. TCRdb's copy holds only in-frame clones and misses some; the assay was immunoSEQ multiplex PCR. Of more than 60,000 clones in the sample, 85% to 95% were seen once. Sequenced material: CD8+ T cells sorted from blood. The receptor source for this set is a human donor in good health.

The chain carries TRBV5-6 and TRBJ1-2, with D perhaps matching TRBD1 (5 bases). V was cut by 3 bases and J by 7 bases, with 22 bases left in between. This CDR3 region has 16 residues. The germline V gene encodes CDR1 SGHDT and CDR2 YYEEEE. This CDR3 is CASSWVQSGHGAGYTF. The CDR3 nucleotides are TGTGCCAGCAGCTGGGTCCAATCAGGGCATGGAGCTGGCTACACCTTC.

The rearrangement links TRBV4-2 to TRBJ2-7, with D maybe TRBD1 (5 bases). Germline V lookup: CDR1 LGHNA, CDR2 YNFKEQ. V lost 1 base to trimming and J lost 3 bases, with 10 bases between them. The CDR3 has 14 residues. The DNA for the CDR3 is TGTGCCAGCAGCCAAGTTGGGCAGGGCTACGAGCAGTACTTC. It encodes CASSQVGQGYEQYF.

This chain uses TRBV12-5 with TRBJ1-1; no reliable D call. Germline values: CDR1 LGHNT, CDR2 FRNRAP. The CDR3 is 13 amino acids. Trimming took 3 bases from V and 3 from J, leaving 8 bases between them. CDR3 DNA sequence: TGTGCTAGTGGTTTAAGTAGGGACACTGAAGCTTTCTTT. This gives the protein CASGLSRDTEAFF.

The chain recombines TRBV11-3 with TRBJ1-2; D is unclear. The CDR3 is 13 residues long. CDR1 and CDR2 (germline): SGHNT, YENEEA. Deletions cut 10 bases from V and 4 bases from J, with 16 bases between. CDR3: CAMFSGSLYGYTF. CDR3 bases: TGTGCCATGTTTTCTGGGTCCCTCTATGGCTACACCTTC. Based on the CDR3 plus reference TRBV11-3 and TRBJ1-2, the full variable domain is EAGVVQSPRYKIIEKKQPVAFWCNPISGHNTLYWYLQNLGQGPELLIRYENEEAVDDSQLPKDRFSAERLKGVDSTLKIQPAELGDSAVYLCAMFSGSLYGYTFGSGTRLTVV.

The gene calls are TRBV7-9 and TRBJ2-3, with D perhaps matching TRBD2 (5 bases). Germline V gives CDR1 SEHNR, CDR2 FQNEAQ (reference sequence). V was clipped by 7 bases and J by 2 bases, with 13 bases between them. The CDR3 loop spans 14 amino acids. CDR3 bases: TGTGCCAGCAACTCCGGACTCGACACAGATACGCAGTATTTT. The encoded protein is CASNSGLDTDTQYF.

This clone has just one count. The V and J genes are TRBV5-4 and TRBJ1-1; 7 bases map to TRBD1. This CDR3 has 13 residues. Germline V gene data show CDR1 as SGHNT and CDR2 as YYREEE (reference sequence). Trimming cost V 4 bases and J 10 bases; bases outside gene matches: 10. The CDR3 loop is CASSTRDSLGAFF. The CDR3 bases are TGTGCCAGCAGCACCCGGGACAGCCTTGGAGCTTTCTTT. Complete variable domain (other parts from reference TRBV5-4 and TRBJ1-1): ETGVTQSPTHLIKTRGQQVTLRCSSQSGHNTVSWYQQALGQGPQFIFQYYREEENGRGNFPPRFSGLQFPNYSSELNVNALELDDSALYLCASSTRDSLGAFFGQGTRLTVV.

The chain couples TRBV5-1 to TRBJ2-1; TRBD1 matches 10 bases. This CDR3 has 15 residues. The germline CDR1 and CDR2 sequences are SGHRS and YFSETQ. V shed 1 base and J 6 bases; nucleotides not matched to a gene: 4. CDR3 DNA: TGCGCCAGCAGCTTGTACGGGACAGGGGTCAATGAGCAGTTCTTC. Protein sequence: CASSLYGTGVNEQFF.

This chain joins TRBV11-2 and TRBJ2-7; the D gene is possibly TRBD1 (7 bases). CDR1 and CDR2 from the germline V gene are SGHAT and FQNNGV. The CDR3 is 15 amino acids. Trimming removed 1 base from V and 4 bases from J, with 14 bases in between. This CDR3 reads CASSLGQGGRYEQYF. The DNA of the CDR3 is TGTGCCAGCAGCTTAGGGCAGGGGGGAAGGTACGAGCAGTACTTC.

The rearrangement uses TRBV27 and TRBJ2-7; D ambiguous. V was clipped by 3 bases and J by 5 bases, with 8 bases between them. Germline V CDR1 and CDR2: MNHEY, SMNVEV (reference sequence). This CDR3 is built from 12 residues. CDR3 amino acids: CASSLWGDEQYF. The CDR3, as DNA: TGTGCCAGCAGTTTGTGGGGTGACGAGCAGTACTTC.

As DNA, the CDR3 is TGTGCCAGCAGTCCTCGGGCGATGGATACGCAGTATTTT. Protein sequence: CASSPRAMDTQYF. V usage is TRBV27 and J usage is TRBJ2-3; D not resolved. The germline V gene has CDR1 MNHEY and CDR2 SMNVEV (reference sequence). The CDR3 runs to 13 residues. Trimming stripped 5 bases from V and 6 bases from J, with 12 bases between.

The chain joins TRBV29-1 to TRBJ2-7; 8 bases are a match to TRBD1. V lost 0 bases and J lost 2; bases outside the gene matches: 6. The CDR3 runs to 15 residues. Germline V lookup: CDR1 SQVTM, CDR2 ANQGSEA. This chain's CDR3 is CSVEEGQGAPYEQYF. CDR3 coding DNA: TGCAGCGTTGAAGAGGGGCAGGGGGCCCCCTACGAGCAGTACTTC.

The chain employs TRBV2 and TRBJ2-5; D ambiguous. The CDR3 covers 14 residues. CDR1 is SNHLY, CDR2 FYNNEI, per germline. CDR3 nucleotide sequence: TGTGCGTTAAAGACCGTCAGGAACCAAGAGACCCAGTACTTC. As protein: CALKTVRNQETQYF.

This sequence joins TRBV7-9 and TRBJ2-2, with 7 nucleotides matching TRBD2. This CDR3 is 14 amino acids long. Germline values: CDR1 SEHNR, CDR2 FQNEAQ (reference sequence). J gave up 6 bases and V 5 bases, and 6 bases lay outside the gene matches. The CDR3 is CASSPVSGAGELFF. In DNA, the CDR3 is TGTGCCAGCAGCCCCGTCAGCGGGGCCGGGGAGCTGTTTTTT.

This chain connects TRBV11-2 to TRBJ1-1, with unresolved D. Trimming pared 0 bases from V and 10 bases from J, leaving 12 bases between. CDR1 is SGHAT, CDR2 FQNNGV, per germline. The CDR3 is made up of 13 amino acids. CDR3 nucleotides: TGTGCCAGCAGCTTAGATCTTGAAGGGTTAGCTTTCTTT. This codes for CASSLDLEGLAFF.

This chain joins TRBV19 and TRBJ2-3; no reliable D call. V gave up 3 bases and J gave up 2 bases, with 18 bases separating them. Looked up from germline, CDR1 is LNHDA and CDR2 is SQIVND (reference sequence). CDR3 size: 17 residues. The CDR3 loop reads CASSIFTSSEFTDTQYF. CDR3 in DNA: TGTGCCAGTAGTATTTTCACCTCCAGCGAATTCACAGATACGCAGTATTTT. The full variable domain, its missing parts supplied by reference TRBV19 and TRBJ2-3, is DGGITQSPKYLFRKEGQNVTLSCEQNLNHDAMYWYRQDPGQGLRLIYYSQIVNDFQKGDIAEGYSVSREKKESFPLTVTSAQKNPTAFYLCASSIFTSSEFTDTQYFGPGTRLTVL.

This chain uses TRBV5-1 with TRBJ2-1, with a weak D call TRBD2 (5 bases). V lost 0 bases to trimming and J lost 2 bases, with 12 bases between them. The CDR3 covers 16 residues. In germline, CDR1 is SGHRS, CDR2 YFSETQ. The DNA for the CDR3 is TGCGCCAGCAGCTTGGCCGAGGGCCCCACCTACAATGAGCAGTTCTTC. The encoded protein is CASSLAEGPTYNEQFF.

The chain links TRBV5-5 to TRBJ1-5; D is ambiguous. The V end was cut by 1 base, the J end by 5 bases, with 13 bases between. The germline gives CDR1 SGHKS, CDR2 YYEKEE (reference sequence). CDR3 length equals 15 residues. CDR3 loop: CASSLSRTGDQPQHF. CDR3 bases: TGTGCCAGCAGCTTGTCCCGGACGGGAGATCAGCCCCAGCATTTT.

The CDR3 nucleotides read TGTGCCAGCAGCACGCGGGACAGGGAATACGAGCAGTACTTC. Amino acid sequence: CASSTRDREYEQYF. This chain connects TRBV11-3 to TRBJ2-7; 9 nucleotides match TRBD1. The ends lost 5 bases at V and 4 bases at J; junction bases unmatched: 6. The CDR3 contains 14 residues. Germline values: CDR1 SGHNT, CDR2 YENEEA.

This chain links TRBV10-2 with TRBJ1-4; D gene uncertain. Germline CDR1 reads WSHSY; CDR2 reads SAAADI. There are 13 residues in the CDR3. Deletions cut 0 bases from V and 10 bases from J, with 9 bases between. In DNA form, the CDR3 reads TGCGCCAGCAGTGAGTCAAAGACCGGAAAACTGTTTTTT. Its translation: CASSESKTGKLFF.

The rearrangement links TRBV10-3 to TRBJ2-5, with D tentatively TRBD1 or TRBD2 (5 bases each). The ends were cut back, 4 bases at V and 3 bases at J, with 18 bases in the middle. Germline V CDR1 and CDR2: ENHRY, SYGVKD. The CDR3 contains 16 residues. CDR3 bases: TGTGCCATCAGTGCGTTCGGGGCGAGATTTGAAGAGACCCAGTACTTC. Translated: CAISAFGARFEETQYF.

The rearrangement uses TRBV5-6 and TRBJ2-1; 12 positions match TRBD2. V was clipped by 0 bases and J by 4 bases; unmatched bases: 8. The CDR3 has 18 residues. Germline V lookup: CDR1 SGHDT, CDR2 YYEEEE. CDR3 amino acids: CASSLGGASGGVYNEQFF. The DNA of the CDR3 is TGTGCCAGCAGCTTGGGCGGAGCTAGCGGGGGGGTATACAATGAGCAGTTCTTC.